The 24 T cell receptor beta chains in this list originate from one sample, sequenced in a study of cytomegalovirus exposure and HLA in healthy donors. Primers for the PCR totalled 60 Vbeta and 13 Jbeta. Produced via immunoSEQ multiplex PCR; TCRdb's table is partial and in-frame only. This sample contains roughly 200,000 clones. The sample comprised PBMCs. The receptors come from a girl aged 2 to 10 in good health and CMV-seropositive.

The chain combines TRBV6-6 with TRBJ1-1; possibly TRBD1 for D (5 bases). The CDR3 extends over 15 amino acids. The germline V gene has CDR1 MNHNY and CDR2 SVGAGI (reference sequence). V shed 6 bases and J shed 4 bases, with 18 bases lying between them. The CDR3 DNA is TGTGCCAGCAGCCCCGATCTAGGGGTAACCACTGAAGCTTTCTTT. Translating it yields CASSPDLGVTTEAFF.

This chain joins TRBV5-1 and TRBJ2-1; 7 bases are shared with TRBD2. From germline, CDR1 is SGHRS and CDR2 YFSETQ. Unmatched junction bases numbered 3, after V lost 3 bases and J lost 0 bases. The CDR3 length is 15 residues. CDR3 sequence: CASSSGRASYNEQFF. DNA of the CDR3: TGCGCCAGCAGCTCGGGGAGGGCCTCCTACAATGAGCAGTTCTTC. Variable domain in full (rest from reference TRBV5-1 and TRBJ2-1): KAGVTQTPRYLIKTRGQQVTLSCSPISGHRSVSWYQQTPGQGLQFLFEYFSETQRNKGNFPGRFSGRQFSNSRSEMNVSTLELGDSALYLCASSSGRASYNEQFFGPGTRLTVL.

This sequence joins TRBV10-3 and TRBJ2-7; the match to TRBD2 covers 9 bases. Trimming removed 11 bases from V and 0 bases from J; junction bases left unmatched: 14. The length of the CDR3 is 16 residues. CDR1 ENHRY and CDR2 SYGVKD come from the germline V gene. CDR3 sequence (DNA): TGTGCCGTCCAATGGGCCGCTAGCGGGGACTCCTACGAGCAGTACTTC. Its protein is CAVQWAASGDSYEQYF.

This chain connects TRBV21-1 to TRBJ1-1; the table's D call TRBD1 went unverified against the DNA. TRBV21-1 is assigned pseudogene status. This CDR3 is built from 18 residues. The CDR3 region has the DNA TGTGCCAGCAGCTCTTCGGCGGGGACAGGGACGCGGAACACTGAAGCTTTCTTT. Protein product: CASSSSAGTGTRNTEAFF.

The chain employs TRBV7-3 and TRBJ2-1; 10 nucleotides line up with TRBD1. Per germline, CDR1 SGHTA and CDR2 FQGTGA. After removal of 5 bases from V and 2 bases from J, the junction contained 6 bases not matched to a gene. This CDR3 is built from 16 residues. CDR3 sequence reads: CASSLGTGVTYNEQFF. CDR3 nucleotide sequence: TGTGCCAGCAGCCTCGGGACAGGGGTAACCTACAATGAGCAGTTCTTC. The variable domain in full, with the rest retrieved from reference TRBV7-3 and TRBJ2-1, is GAGVSQTPSNKVTEKGKYVELRCDPISGHTALYWYRQSLGQGPEFLIYFQGTGAADDSGLPNDRFFAVRPEGSVSTLKIQRTERGDSAVYLCASSLGTGVTYNEQFFGPGTRLTVL.

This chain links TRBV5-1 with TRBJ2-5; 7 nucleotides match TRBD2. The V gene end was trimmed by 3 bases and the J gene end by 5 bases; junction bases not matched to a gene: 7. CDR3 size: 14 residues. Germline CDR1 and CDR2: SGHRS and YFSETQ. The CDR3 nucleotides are TGCGCCAGCAGCTGGGGGGAGGGCCAGGAGACCCAGTACTTC. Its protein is CASSWGEGQETQYF.

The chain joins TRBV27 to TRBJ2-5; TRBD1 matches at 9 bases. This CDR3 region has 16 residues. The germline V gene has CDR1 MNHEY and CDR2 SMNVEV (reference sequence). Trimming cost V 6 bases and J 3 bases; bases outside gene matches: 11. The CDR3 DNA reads TGTGCCAGCAGGCCCCTGTGGGACAGGGTTAAAGAGACCCAGTACTTC. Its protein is CASRPLWDRVKETQYF.

CDR3 sequence reads: CASSQAGQALPMQYF. The CDR3 DNA is TGTGCCAGCAGTCAAGCGGGACAGGCCCTACCGATGCAGTACTTC. The chain has TRBV11-2 and TRBJ2-7, with D possibly TRBD1 on 8 matching bases. The CDR3 is made up of 15 amino acids. Between the trimmed V and J ends, which lost 6 bases and 9 bases, there was a span of 24 bases. Germline assignment: CDR1 SGHAT and CDR2 FQNNGV.

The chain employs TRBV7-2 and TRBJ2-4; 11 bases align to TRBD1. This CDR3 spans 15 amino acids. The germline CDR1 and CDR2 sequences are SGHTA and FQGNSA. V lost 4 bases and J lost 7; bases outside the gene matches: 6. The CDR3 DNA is TGTGCCAGCAGCTCGGGACAGGGGGATTTTAACATTCAGTACTTC. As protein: CASSSGQGDFNIQYF.

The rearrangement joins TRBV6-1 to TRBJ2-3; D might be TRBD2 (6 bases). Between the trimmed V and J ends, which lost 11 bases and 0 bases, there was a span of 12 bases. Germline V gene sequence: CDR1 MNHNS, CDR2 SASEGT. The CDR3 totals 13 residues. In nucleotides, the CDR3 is TGTGCCGGGAGGACGGACAGCACAGATACGCAGTATTTT. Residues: CAGRTDSTDTQYF.

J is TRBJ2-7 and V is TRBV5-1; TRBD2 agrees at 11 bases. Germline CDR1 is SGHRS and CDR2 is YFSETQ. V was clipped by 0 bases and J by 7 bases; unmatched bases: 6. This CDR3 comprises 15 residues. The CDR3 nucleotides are TGCGCCAGCAGCTTGGAACTAGCGGGGGTTGGGGAGCAGTACTTC. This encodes CASSLELAGVGEQYF.

Here the CDR3 reads CASSVGARQATSYEQYF. The CDR3 DNA follows: TGTGCCAGCAGCGTAGGGGCAAGACAGGCAACCTCCTACGAGCAGTACTTC. The chain uses TRBV9 and TRBJ2-7; weak D call: TRBD1 (6 bases). Germline CDR1 and CDR2: SGDLS and YYNGEE. The CDR3 covers 17 residues. V lost 0 bases and J lost 0, with 16 bases in between.

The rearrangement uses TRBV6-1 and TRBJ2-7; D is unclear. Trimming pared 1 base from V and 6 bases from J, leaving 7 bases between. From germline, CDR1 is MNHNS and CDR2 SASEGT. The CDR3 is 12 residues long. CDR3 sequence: CASSEERGEQYF. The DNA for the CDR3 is TGTGCCAGCAGTGAAGAACGCGGCGAGCAGTACTTC.

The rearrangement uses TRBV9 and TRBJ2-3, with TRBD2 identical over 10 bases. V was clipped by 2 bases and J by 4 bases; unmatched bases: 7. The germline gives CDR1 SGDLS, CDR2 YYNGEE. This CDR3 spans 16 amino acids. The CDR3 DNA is TGTGCCAGCAGCGTTCTAGCGGGAGCTGTCGCAGATACGCAGTATTTT. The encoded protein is CASSVLAGAVADTQYF.

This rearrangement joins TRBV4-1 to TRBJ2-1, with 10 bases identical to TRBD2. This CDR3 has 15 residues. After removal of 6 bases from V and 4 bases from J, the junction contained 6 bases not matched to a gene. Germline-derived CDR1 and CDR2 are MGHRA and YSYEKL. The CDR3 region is CASRPLAGAYNEQFF. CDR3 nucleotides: TGCGCCAGCAGACCTCTAGCGGGAGCTTACAATGAGCAGTTCTTC.

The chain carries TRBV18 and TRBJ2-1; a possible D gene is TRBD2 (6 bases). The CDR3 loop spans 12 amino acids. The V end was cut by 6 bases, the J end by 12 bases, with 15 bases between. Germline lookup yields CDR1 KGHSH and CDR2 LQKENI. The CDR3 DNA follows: TGTGCCAGCTCCATATCGAAGGGAGGGCAGTTCTTC. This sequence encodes CASSISKGGQFF.

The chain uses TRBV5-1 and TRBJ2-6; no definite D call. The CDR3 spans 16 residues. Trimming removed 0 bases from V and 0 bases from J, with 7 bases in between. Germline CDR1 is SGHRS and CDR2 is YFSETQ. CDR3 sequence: CASSLGQFSGANVLTF. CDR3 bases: TGCGCCAGCAGCTTGGGACAATTCTCTGGGGCCAACGTCCTGACTTTC.

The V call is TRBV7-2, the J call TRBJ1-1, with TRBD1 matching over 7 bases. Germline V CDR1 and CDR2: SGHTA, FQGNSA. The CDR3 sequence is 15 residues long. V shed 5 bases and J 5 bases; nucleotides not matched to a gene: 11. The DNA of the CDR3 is TGTGCCAGCAGCCAGGTTATAGGGGGCAGTACTGAAGCTTTCTTT. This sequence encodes CASSQVIGGSTEAFF.

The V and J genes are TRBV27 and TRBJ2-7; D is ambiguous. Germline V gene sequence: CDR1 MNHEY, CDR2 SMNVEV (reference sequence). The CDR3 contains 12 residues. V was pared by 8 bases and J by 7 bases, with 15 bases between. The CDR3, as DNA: TGTGCCAGCGTCCGAGGCTTAGGAGAGCAGTACTTC. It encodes CASVRGLGEQYF.

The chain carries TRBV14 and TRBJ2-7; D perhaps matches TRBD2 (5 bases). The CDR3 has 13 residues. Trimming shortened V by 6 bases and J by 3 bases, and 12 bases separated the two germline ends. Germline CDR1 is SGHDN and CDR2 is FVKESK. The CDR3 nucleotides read TGTGCCAGCAGACCACGGGGTAACTACGAGCAGTACTTC. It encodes CASRPRGNYEQYF.

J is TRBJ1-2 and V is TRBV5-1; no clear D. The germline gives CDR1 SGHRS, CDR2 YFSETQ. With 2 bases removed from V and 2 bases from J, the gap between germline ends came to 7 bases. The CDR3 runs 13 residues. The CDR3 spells CASSFGENYGYTF. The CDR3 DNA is TGCGCCAGCAGCTTCGGGGAGAACTATGGCTACACCTTC.

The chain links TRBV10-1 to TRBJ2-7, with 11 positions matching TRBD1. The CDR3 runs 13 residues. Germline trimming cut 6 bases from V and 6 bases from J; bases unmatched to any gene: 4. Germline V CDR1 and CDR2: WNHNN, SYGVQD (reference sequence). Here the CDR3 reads CASRGQGEREQYF. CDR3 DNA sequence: TGCGCCAGCAGGGGACAGGGGGAGCGCGAGCAGTACTTC.

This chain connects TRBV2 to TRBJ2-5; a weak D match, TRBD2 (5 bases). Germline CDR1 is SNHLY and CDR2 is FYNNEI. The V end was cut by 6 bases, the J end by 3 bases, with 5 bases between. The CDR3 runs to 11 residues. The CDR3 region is CASRREETQYF. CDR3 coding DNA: TGTGCCAGCAGGAGGGAAGAGACCCAGTACTTC.

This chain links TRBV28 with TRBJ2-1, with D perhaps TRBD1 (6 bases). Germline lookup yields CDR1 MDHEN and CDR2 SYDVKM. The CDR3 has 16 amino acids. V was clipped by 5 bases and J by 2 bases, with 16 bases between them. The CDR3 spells CASSNEGVGTYNEQFF. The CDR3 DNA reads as TGTGCCAGCAGTAATGAGGGGGTGGGCACCTACAATGAGCAGTTCTTC.